This is a list of T cell receptor beta chains from one sample in a study of T cell responses to AZD1222 COVID-19 vaccine. The repertoire was sequenced with immunoSEQ multiplex PCR; TCRdb's copy has only in-frame clones and lacks some. This sample has about 120,000 clones, with around 89% found just once. The sample here was peripheral blood, taken 28 days after the second AZD1222 dose. The origin of the receptors is an adult who received the AZD1222 COVID-19 vaccine. Each CDR3 is given with its conserved first and last residue. Fields, in order: V gene, clone size, D gene, J gene, CDR3 protein, CDR3 DNA. D genes are given only for firm matches. A clone size is listed for some rows: how often the clone was seen (once, few, many), or a class if it is expanded.

v_call: TRBV4-1
clone_size: .
d_call: .
j_call: TRBJ1-5
cdr3_aa: CASSPQGGPLRSQHF
cdr3_nt: TGCGCCAGCTCCCCCCAAGGAGGGCCACTTAGGTCCCAGCATTTT

v_call: TRBV10-1
clone_size: .
d_call: .
j_call: TRBJ1-1
cdr3_aa: CASSEWVNTEAFF
cdr3_nt: TGCGCCAGCAGTGAGTGGGTTAACACTGAAGCTTTCTTT

v_call: TRBV27
clone_size: .
d_call: .
j_call: TRBJ1-2
cdr3_aa: CASSLRSGHYGYTF
cdr3_nt: TGTGCCAGCAGCCTCCGGTCAGGCCACTATGGCTACACCTTC

v_call: TRBV11-2
clone_size: .
d_call: TRBD2
j_call: TRBJ2-7
cdr3_aa: CASSFGLAGSYEQYF
cdr3_nt: TGTGCCAGCAGCTTCGGACTAGCGGGGTCCTACGAGCAGTACTTC

v_call: TRBV19
clone_size: .
d_call: .
j_call: TRBJ2-7
cdr3_aa: CASSIDVGNEQYF
cdr3_nt: TGTGCCAGTAGTATAGATGTAGGGAACGAGCAGTACTTC

v_call: TRBV11-2
clone_size: once
d_call: .
j_call: TRBJ2-1
cdr3_aa: CASSVSGTPLPFF
cdr3_nt: TGTGCCAGCAGCGTCTCCGGGACTCCCCTGCCGTTCTTC

v_call: TRBV27
clone_size: .
d_call: .
j_call: TRBJ1-4
cdr3_aa: CASSLWGAREKLFF
cdr3_nt: TGTGCCAGCAGTTTATGGGGGGCTCGAGAAAAACTGTTTTTT

v_call: TRBV7-2
clone_size: .
d_call: .
j_call: TRBJ2-2
cdr3_aa: CASSLATPSTGELFF
cdr3_nt: TGTGCCAGCAGCTTAGCGACCCCCAGTACCGGGGAGCTGTTTTTT

v_call: TRBV5-6
clone_size: once
d_call: TRBD2
j_call: TRBJ2-3
cdr3_aa: CASSLRPGGGTDTQYF
cdr3_nt: TGTGCCAGCAGCTTGCGCCCGGGAGGGGGCACAGATACGCAGTATTTT

v_call: TRBV5-1
clone_size: .
d_call: .
j_call: TRBJ1-2
cdr3_aa: CASSQIDPNYGYTF
cdr3_nt: TGCGCCAGCAGCCAGATCGACCCTAACTATGGCTACACCTTC

v_call: TRBV27
clone_size: .
d_call: .
j_call: TRBJ1-1
cdr3_aa: CASSLLGKVTEAFF
cdr3_nt: TGTGCCAGCAGTTTACTAGGGAAGGTTACTGAAGCTTTCTTT

v_call: TRBV28
clone_size: .
d_call: .
j_call: TRBJ2-7
cdr3_aa: CASSSTGEGLWEQYF
cdr3_nt: TGTGCCAGCAGTTCCACAGGGGAGGGCCTTTGGGAGCAGTACTTC

v_call: TRBV29-1
clone_size: .
d_call: TRBD1
j_call: TRBJ1-2
cdr3_aa: CSVLGQETYGYTF
cdr3_nt: TGCAGCGTGTTAGGACAGGAGACCTATGGCTACACCTTC

v_call: TRBV7-3
clone_size: few
d_call: .
j_call: TRBJ1-5
cdr3_aa: CASSPPLRRESNQPQHF
cdr3_nt: TGTGCCAGCAGCCCTCCTCTAAGACGTGAGAGCAATCAGCCCCAGCATTTT

v_call: TRBV19
clone_size: .
d_call: .
j_call: TRBJ2-5
cdr3_aa: CASGRHQETQYF
cdr3_nt: TGTGCCAGTGGACGGCATCAAGAGACCCAGTACTTC

v_call: TRBV7-3
clone_size: once
d_call: .
j_call: TRBJ2-7
cdr3_aa: CASGISGTYEQYF
cdr3_nt: TGTGCCAGCGGGATTTCCGGGACCTACGAGCAGTACTTC

v_call: TRBV4-2
clone_size: .
d_call: TRBD1
j_call: TRBJ2-7
cdr3_aa: CASSHSGTVYEQYF
cdr3_nt: TGTGCCAGCAGCCATTCCGGGACAGTCTACGAGCAGTACTTC

v_call: TRBV11-3
clone_size: .
d_call: .
j_call: TRBJ2-4
cdr3_aa: CASSSLGGVKNIQYF
cdr3_nt: TGTGCCAGCAGCTCCTTAGGGGGAGTCAAAAACATTCAGTACTTC

v_call: TRBV5-1
clone_size: .
d_call: TRBD2
j_call: TRBJ2-5
cdr3_aa: CASSFGLEIYQETQYF
cdr3_nt: TGCGCCAGCAGCTTTGGACTAGAAATTTATCAAGAGACCCAGTACTTC

v_call: TRBV3-1/TRBV3-2
clone_size: .
d_call: .
j_call: TRBJ2-1
cdr3_aa: CASSRPQWEADSYNEQFF
cdr3_nt: TGTGCCAGCAGCCGACCCCAGTGGGAGGCAGACTCCTACAATGAGCAGTTCTTC

v_call: TRBV5-5
clone_size: .
d_call: TRBD1
j_call: TRBJ2-7
cdr3_aa: CASSRRQGDYEQYF
cdr3_nt: TGTGCCAGCAGCCGGCGACAGGGCGACTACGAGCAGTACTTC

v_call: TRBV4-1
clone_size: .
d_call: .
j_call: TRBJ1-4
cdr3_aa: CASSRRGDEKLFF
cdr3_nt: TGCGCCAGCAGCCGAAGGGGCGATGAAAAACTGTTTTTT

v_call: TRBV9
clone_size: .
d_call: TRBD2
j_call: TRBJ2-7
cdr3_aa: CASSPRSSGFYEQYF
cdr3_nt: TGTGCCAGCAGCCCCCGATCTAGCGGATTCTACGAGCAGTACTTC

v_call: TRBV9
clone_size: .
d_call: .
j_call: TRBJ1-2
cdr3_aa: CASSVGGQTYGYTF
cdr3_nt: TGTGCCAGCAGCGTAGGGGGCCAAACCTATGGCTACACCTTC

v_call: TRBV6-6
clone_size: .
d_call: .
j_call: TRBJ1-1
cdr3_aa: CASSHPRGVRSTEAFF
cdr3_nt: TGTGCCAGCAGTCACCCCCGGGGGGTACGGTCCACTGAAGCTTTCTTT

v_call: TRBV6-1
clone_size: once
d_call: .
j_call: TRBJ1-1
cdr3_aa: CASSEVGGTEAFF
cdr3_nt: TGTGCCAGCAGTGAAGTGGGGGGCACTGAAGCTTTCTTT

v_call: TRBV5-6
clone_size: .
d_call: .
j_call: TRBJ1-6
cdr3_aa: CASSFGQSNSPLHF
cdr3_nt: TGTGCCAGCAGCTTCGGACAGAGTAATTCACCCCTCCACTTT

v_call: TRBV5-1
clone_size: few
d_call: TRBD2
j_call: TRBJ2-7
cdr3_aa: CASSFTIASGSPGAYEQYF
cdr3_nt: TGCGCCAGCAGCTTCACAATCGCTAGCGGGAGCCCCGGGGCCTACGAGCAGTACTTC

v_call: TRBV2
clone_size: .
d_call: .
j_call: TRBJ2-3
cdr3_aa: CASSEQMAGAGTDTQYF
cdr3_nt: TGTGCCAGCAGTGAACAGATGGCGGGGGCTGGCACAGATACGCAGTATTTT

v_call: TRBV18
clone_size: .
d_call: TRBD1
j_call: TRBJ1-1
cdr3_aa: CASSLSQGGVMNTEAFF
cdr3_nt: TGTGCCAGCTCACTCTCACAGGGGGGCGTAATGAACACTGAAGCTTTCTTT

v_call: TRBV7-2
clone_size: .
d_call: TRBD2
j_call: TRBJ2-7
cdr3_aa: CASSLAGTSGTYEQYF
cdr3_nt: TGTGCCAGCAGCTTAGCGGGGACTAGCGGCACCTACGAGCAGTACTTC

v_call: TRBV11-2
clone_size: .
d_call: TRBD1
j_call: TRBJ2-7
cdr3_aa: CASRDRVEQYF
cdr3_nt: TGTGCCAGCAGGGACAGGGTCGAGCAGTACTTC

v_call: TRBV11-3
clone_size: .
d_call: .
j_call: TRBJ2-3
cdr3_aa: CASSSGETGADTQYF
cdr3_nt: TGTGCCAGCAGCTCAGGGGAAACGGGGGCAGATACGCAGTATTTT

v_call: TRBV7-6
clone_size: once
d_call: TRBD1
j_call: TRBJ2-7
cdr3_aa: CASSWDRYSYEQYF
cdr3_nt: TGTGCCAGCAGCTGGGACAGGTACTCCTACGAGCAGTACTTC

v_call: TRBV3-1/TRBV3-2
clone_size: .
d_call: TRBD1
j_call: TRBJ1-2
cdr3_aa: CASSLDRGARGYTF
cdr3_nt: TGTGCCAGCAGCCTCGACAGGGGAGCGAGAGGCTACACCTTC

v_call: TRBV5-8
clone_size: .
d_call: .
j_call: TRBJ1-5
cdr3_aa: CASSLALVLGAYQPQHF
cdr3_nt: TGTGCCAGCAGCTTGGCGTTAGTTTTGGGTGCATATCAGCCCCAGCATTTT

v_call: TRBV14
clone_size: .
d_call: TRBD2
j_call: TRBJ2-3
cdr3_aa: CASSLGASGRYADTQYF
cdr3_nt: TGTGCCAGCAGCCTGGGGGCTAGCGGGAGGTACGCAGATACGCAGTATTTT

v_call: TRBV7-2
clone_size: .
d_call: TRBD2
j_call: TRBJ2-7
cdr3_aa: CASSKAGVYEQYF
cdr3_nt: TGTGCCAGCAGCAAAGCGGGAGTCTACGAGCAGTACTTC

v_call: TRBV5-1
clone_size: .
d_call: TRBD2
j_call: TRBJ2-2
cdr3_aa: CASSEGLAGIGTGELFF
cdr3_nt: TGCGCCAGCTCGGAGGGTTTAGCGGGGATTGGCACCGGGGAGCTGTTTTTT

v_call: TRBV5-6
clone_size: once
d_call: TRBD1
j_call: TRBJ1-5
cdr3_aa: CASSLFGGQGANNQPQHF
cdr3_nt: TGTGCCAGCAGCTTGTTTGGGGGGCAGGGGGCGAACAATCAGCCCCAGCATTTT

v_call: TRBV7-3
clone_size: .
d_call: TRBD2
j_call: TRBJ2-3
cdr3_aa: CASSRLAGGSTDTQYF
cdr3_nt: TGTGCCAGCAGCCGACTAGCGGGGGGAAGCACAGATACGCAGTATTTT

v_call: TRBV15
clone_size: .
d_call: .
j_call: TRBJ2-1
cdr3_aa: CATSGGGRGTYNEQFF
cdr3_nt: TGTGCCACCAGCGGGGGCGGGAGAGGTACCTACAATGAGCAGTTCTTC

v_call: TRBV9
clone_size: .
d_call: TRBD2
j_call: TRBJ2-1
cdr3_aa: CASSGPGTSGSNEQFF
cdr3_nt: TGTGCCAGCAGCGGGCCCGGGACTAGCGGGAGTAACGAGCAGTTCTTC

v_call: TRBV11-3
clone_size: .
d_call: .
j_call: TRBJ2-7
cdr3_aa: CASSPGRVTYEQYF
cdr3_nt: TGTGCCAGCAGCCCCGGTCGGGTCACCTACGAGCAGTACTTC

v_call: TRBV13
clone_size: .
d_call: TRBD1
j_call: TRBJ1-2
cdr3_aa: CASSSIQGDNYGYTF
cdr3_nt: TGTGCCAGCAGCTCAATTCAGGGGGATAACTATGGCTACACCTTC

v_call: TRBV29-1
clone_size: .
d_call: .
j_call: TRBJ1-2
cdr3_aa: CSVEDGRLFYGYTF
cdr3_nt: TGCAGCGTTGAAGATGGGAGGCTTTTCTATGGCTACACCTTC

v_call: TRBV2
clone_size: .
d_call: .
j_call: TRBJ2-7
cdr3_aa: CASSVYSGRQYF
cdr3_nt: TGTGCCAGCAGCGTTTATTCCGGGAGGCAGTACTTC

v_call: TRBV11-1
clone_size: .
d_call: .
j_call: TRBJ2-7
cdr3_aa: CASSAWGPYEQYF
cdr3_nt: TGTGCCAGCAGCGCATGGGGACCCTACGAGCAGTACTTC

v_call: TRBV7-8
clone_size: .
d_call: .
j_call: TRBJ1-4
cdr3_aa: CASSSKTELNEKLFF
cdr3_nt: TGTGCCAGCAGCTCAAAGACAGAACTTAATGAAAAACTGTTTTTT

v_call: TRBV11-3
clone_size: .
d_call: TRBD1
j_call: TRBJ1-1
cdr3_aa: CASSPGGLNTEAFF
cdr3_nt: TGTGCCAGCAGCCCAGGGGGCCTGAACACTGAAGCTTTCTTT